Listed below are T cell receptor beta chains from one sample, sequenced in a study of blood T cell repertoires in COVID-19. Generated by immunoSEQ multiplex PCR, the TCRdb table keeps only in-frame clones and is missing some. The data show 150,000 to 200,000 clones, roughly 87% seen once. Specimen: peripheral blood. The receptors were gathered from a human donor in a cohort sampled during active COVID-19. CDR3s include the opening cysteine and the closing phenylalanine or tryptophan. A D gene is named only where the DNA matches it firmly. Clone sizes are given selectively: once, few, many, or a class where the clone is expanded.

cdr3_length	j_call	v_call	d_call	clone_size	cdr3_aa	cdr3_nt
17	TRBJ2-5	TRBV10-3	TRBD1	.	CAISEGTGGLGQETQYF	TGTGCCATCAGTGAGGGGACAGGGGGATTGGGACAAGAGACCCAGTACTTC
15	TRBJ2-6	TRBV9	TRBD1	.	CASSPTGTGANVLTF	TGTGCCAGCAGCCCGACAGGGACTGGGGCCAACGTCCTGACTTTC
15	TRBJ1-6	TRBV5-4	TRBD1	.	CASSLGGQGGSPLHF	TGTGCCAGCAGCTTGGGGGGACAGGGGGGATCACCCCTCCACTTT
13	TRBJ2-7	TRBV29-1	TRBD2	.	CSGSSGRGYEQYF	TGCAGCGGTTCTAGCGGGAGGGGGTACGAGCAGTACTTC
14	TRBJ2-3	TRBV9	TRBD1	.	CASSYRGSTDTQYF	TGTGCCAGCTCGTACAGGGGATCCACAGATACGCAGTATTTT
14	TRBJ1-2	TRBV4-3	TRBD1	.	CASSQPGGAKTYTF	TGCGCCAGCAGCCAGCCAGGGGGCGCGAAAACCTACACCTTC
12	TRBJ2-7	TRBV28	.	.	CASSTQGYEQYF	TGTGCCAGCTCCACGCAGGGTTACGAGCAGTACTTC
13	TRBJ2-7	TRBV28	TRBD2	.	CASSSGGAWEQYF	TGTGCCAGCAGTAGCGGGGGGGCGTGGGAGCAGTACTTC
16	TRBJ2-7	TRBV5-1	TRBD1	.	CASSWGQGAPSYEQYF	TGCGCCAGCAGCTGGGGACAGGGGGCACCCTCTTACGAGCAGTACTTC
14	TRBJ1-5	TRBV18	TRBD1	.	CASSPDRAVQPQHF	TGTGCCAGCTCACCGGACAGGGCCGTCCAGCCCCAGCATTTT
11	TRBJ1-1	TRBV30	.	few	CAWGVGAEAFF	TGTGCCTGGGGGGTGGGAGCGGAAGCTTTCTTT
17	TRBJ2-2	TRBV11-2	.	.	CASSPSLQGGNTGELFF	TGTGCCAGCAGCCCTAGCCTACAGGGCGGGAACACCGGGGAGCTGTTTTTT
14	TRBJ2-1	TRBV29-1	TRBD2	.	CSTRRGVAFDEQFF	TGCAGCACCCGACGGGGGGTGGCCTTTGATGAGCAGTTCTTC
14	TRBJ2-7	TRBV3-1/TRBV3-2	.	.	CASSLNTLSYEQYF	TGTGCCAGCAGCCTGAACACCCTTTCCTACGAGCAGTACTTC
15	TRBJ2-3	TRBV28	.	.	CASSPYRVSTDTQYF	TGTGCCAGCAGTCCGTACAGGGTTAGCACAGATACGCAGTATTTT
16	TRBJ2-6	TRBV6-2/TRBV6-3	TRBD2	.	CASSLGRDSGANVLTF	TGTGCCAGCAGCCTCGGGAGGGACTCTGGGGCCAACGTCCTGACTTTC
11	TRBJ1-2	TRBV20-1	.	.	CSARFESGYTF	TGCAGTGCTAGGTTCGAGAGTGGCTACACCTTC
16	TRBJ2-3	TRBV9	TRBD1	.	CASSTMLGQGTDTQYF	TGTGCCAGCAGCACCATGCTCGGACAGGGAACAGATACGCAGTATTTT
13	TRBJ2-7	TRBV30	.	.	CAWRVLGTYEQYF	TGTGCCTGGAGAGTATTGGGGACTTACGAGCAGTACTTC
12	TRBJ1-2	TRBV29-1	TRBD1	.	CSVEYDRDGYTF	TGCAGCGTTGAGTATGACAGGGACGGCTACACCTTC
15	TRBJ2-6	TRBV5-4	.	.	CASRSDYSGANVLTF	TGTGCCAGCAGGAGCGATTACTCTGGGGCCAACGTCCTGACTTTC
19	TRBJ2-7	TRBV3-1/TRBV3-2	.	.	CASSLSVGRAGASGGGQYF	TGTGCCAGCAGCCTCAGTGTTGGCCGGGCGGGAGCATCAGGGGGCGGGCAGTACTTC
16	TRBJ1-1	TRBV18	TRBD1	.	CASSPGGRGRFTEAFF	TGTGCCAGCTCGCCCGGAGGCAGGGGGCGGTTCACTGAAGCTTTCTTT
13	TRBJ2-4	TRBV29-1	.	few	CSVESLARDIQYF	TGCAGCGTTGAGAGTCTCGCGAGGGACATTCAGTACTTC
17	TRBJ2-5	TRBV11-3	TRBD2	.	CASSLGLAGEGPETQYF	TGTGCCAGCAGCTTAGGACTAGCGGGAGAAGGGCCAGAGACCCAGTACTTC
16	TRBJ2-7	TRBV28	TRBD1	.	CASSSWTGEELGEQYF	TGTGCCAGCAGTTCTTGGACAGGGGAGGAATTAGGCGAGCAGTACTTC
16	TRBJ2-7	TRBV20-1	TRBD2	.	CSASQLAGGTTYEQYF	TGCAGTGCTAGTCAACTAGCGGGGGGAACAACCTACGAGCAGTACTTC
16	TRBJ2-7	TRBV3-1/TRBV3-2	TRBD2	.	CASSPGTSGRTYEQYF	TGTGCCAGCAGCCCTGGGACTAGCGGGAGGACCTACGAGCAGTACTTC